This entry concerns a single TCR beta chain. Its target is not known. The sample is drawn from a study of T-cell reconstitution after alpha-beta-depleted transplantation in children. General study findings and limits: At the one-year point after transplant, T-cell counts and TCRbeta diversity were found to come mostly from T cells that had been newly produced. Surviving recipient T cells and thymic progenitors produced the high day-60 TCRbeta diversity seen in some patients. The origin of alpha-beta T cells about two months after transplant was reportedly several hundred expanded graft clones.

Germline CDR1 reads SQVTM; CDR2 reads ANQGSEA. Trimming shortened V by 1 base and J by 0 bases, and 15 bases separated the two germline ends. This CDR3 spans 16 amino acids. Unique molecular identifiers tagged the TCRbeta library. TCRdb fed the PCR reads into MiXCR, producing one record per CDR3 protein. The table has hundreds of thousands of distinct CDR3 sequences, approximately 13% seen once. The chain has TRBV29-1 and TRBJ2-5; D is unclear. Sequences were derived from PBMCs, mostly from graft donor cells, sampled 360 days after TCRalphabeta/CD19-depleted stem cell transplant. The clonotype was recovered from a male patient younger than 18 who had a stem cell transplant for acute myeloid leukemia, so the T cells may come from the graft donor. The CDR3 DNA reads TGCAGCGTTGAAGGGATAGGGTCCCCCCACCAAGAGACCCAGTACTTC. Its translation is CSVEGIGSPHQETQYF.